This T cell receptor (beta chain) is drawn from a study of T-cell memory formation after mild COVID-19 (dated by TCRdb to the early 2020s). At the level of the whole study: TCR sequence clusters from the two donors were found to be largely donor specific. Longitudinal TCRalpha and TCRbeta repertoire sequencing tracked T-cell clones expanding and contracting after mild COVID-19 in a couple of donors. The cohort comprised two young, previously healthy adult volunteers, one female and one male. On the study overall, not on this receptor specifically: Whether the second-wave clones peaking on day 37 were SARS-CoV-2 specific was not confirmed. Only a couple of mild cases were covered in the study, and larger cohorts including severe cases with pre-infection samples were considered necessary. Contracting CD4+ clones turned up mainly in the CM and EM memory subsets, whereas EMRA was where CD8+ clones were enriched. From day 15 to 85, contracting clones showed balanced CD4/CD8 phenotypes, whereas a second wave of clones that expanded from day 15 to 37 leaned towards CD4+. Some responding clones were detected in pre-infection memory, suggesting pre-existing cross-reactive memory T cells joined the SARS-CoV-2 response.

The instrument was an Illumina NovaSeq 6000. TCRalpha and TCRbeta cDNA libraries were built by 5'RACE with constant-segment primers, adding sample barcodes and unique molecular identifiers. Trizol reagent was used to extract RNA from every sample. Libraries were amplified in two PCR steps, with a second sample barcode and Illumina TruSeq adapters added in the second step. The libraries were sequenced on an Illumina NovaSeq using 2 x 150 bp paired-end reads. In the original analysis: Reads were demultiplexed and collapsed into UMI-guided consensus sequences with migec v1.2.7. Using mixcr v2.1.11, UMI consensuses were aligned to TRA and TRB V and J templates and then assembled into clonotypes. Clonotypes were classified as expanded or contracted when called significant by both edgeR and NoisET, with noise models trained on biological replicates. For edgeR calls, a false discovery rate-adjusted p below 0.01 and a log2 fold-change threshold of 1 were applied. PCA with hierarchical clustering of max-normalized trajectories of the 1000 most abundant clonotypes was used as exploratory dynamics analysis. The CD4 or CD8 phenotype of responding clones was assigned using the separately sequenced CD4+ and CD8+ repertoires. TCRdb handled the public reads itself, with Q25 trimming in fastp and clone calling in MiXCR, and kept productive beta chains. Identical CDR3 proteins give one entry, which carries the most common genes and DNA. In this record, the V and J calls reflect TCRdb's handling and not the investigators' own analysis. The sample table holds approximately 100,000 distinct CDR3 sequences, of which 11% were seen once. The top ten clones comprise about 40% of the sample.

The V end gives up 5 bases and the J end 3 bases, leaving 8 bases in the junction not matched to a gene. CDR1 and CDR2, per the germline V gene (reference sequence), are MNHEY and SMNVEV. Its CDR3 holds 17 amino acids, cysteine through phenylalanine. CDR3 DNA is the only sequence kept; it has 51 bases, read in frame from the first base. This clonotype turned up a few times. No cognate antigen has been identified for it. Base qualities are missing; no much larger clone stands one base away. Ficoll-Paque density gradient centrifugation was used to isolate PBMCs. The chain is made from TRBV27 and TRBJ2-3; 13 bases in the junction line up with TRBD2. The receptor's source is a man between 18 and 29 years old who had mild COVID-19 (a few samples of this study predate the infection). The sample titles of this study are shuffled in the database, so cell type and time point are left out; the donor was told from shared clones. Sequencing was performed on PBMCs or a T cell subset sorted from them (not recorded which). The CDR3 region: CASSVLLAGGPTDTQYF. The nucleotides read TGTGCCAGCAGTGTACTACTAGCGGGGGGGCCGACAGATACGCAGTATTTT.